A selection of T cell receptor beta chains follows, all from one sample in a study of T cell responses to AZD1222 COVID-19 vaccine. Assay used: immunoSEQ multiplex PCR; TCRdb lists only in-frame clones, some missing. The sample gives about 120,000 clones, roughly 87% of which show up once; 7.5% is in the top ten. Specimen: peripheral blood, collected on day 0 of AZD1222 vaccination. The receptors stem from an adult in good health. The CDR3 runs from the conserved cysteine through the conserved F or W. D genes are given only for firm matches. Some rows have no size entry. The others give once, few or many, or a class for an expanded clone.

CDR3nt: TGTGCCAGTAGCTCGGTCTTGGGCGGCGAAAAACTGTTTTTT
CDR3aa: CASSSVLGGEKLFF
len: 14
abundance: once
d_gene: .
j_gene: TRBJ1-4
v_gene: TRBV19

CDR3nt: TGTGCCAGCTCACCAGGGGGAGGAAACACCATATATTTT
CDR3aa: CASSPGGGNTIYF
len: 13
abundance: .
d_gene: .
j_gene: TRBJ1-3
v_gene: TRBV18

CDR3nt: TGTGCCAGCAGCTTAGATCCCCAGGGGATCTATGGCTACACCTTC
CDR3aa: CASSLDPQGIYGYTF
len: 15
abundance: .
d_gene: .
j_gene: TRBJ1-2
v_gene: TRBV11-2

CDR3nt: TGCGCCAGCACTTCCCTTGGGACCGCCTCAGATACGCAGTATTTT
CDR3aa: CASTSLGTASDTQYF
len: 15
abundance: .
d_gene: .
j_gene: TRBJ2-3
v_gene: TRBV5-1

CDR3nt: TGTGCCAGCACCCTGGTGGGACGGACAGGGCGTGAAAAACTGTTTTTT
CDR3aa: CASTLVGRTGREKLFF
len: 16
abundance: .
d_gene: TRBD1
j_gene: TRBJ1-4
v_gene: TRBV2

CDR3nt: TGTGCCAGCAGCATACAGGGGGCAGGAAATTCACCCCTCCACTTT
CDR3aa: CASSIQGAGNSPLHF
len: 15
abundance: .
d_gene: TRBD1
j_gene: TRBJ1-6
v_gene: TRBV11-2

CDR3nt: TGCGCCAGCAGCTTGGGCCCTAGCGGGAGTAACGAGCAGTACTTC
CDR3aa: CASSLGPSGSNEQYF
len: 15
abundance: .
d_gene: TRBD2
j_gene: TRBJ2-7
v_gene: TRBV5-1

CDR3nt: TGTGCAGTAGAATTGGCGGGAAGCTCCTACGAGCAGTACTTC
CDR3aa: CAVELAGSSYEQYF
len: 14
abundance: .
d_gene: .
j_gene: TRBJ2-7
v_gene: TRBV2

CDR3nt: TGTGCCAGTACGGGGGACAGGGGGCCTGAACAGCCCCAGCATTTT
CDR3aa: CASTGDRGPEQPQHF
len: 15
abundance: few
d_gene: TRBD1
j_gene: TRBJ1-5
v_gene: TRBV19

CDR3nt: TGTGCCAGCAGCCCCGGACAGGGAGAATATGGCTACACCTTC
CDR3aa: CASSPGQGEYGYTF
len: 14
abundance: once
d_gene: TRBD1
j_gene: TRBJ1-2
v_gene: TRBV7-3

CDR3nt: TGTGCCAGTAGTATCGTTGGAGGGGCGAACGTGGAATATGGCTACACCTTC
CDR3aa: CASSIVGGANVEYGYTF
len: 17
abundance: .
d_gene: .
j_gene: TRBJ1-2
v_gene: TRBV19

CDR3nt: TGTGCCAGCAGTCTTAGACAGCTTGCGGGCTACACCTTC
CDR3aa: CASSLRQLAGYTF
len: 13
abundance: .
d_gene: .
j_gene: TRBJ1-2
v_gene: TRBV28

CDR3nt: TGTGCCAGCAGTTACCTAGCATCCCCCACAGATACGCAGTATTTT
CDR3aa: CASSYLASPTDTQYF
len: 15
abundance: .
d_gene: .
j_gene: TRBJ2-3
v_gene: TRBV6-2/TRBV6-3

CDR3nt: TGTGCCAGTAGTGTCGGATACACCGGGGAGCTGTTTTTT
CDR3aa: CASSVGYTGELFF
len: 13
abundance: .
d_gene: .
j_gene: TRBJ2-2
v_gene: TRBV19

CDR3nt: TGTGCCAGTAGTGGGGGAGGGACTAGATTGATGGATGAGCAGTTCTTC
CDR3aa: CASSGGGTRLMDEQFF
len: 16
abundance: .
d_gene: TRBD2
j_gene: TRBJ2-1
v_gene: TRBV19

CDR3nt: TGTGCCAGCAGCTTCTCCGTTAACACAGATACGCAGTATTTT
CDR3aa: CASSFSVNTDTQYF
len: 14
abundance: once
d_gene: .
j_gene: TRBJ2-3
v_gene: TRBV7-7

CDR3nt: TGTGCCACCAGCAGAGATCTAGGTGGGGGAGTCGACGCTAGCACAGATACGCAGTATTTT
CDR3aa: CATSRDLGGGVDASTDTQYF
len: 20
abundance: .
d_gene: .
j_gene: TRBJ2-3
v_gene: TRBV15

CDR3nt: TGTGCCACCAGTGATGGAGGGGACTATGGCTACACCTTC
CDR3aa: CATSDGGDYGYTF
len: 13
abundance: .
d_gene: .
j_gene: TRBJ1-2
v_gene: TRBV24-1

CDR3nt: TGTGCCAGCAGCTTGGGAGGGAGTTCAGCTTACGAGCAGTACTTC
CDR3aa: CASSLGGSSAYEQYF
len: 15
abundance: .
d_gene: .
j_gene: TRBJ2-7
v_gene: TRBV5-4

CDR3nt: TGTGCCAGCAGTTTAGCTAGCGGGAGATTCAAGCAGTTCTTC
CDR3aa: CASSLASGRFKQFF
len: 14
abundance: .
d_gene: TRBD2
j_gene: TRBJ2-1
v_gene: TRBV28

CDR3nt: TGTGCCAGCAGGGGCTGGCAGGGCTCGACCTACAATGAGCAGTTCTTC
CDR3aa: CASRGWQGSTYNEQFF
len: 16
abundance: .
d_gene: .
j_gene: TRBJ2-1
v_gene: TRBV28

CDR3nt: TGTGCCAGCAGCAGAGTGGCCCAATCCTACAATGAGCAGTTCTTC
CDR3aa: CASSRVAQSYNEQFF
len: 15
abundance: once
d_gene: .
j_gene: TRBJ2-1
v_gene: TRBV6-5

CDR3nt: TGTGCCAGCAGTTTTTCAGGGAATGGCTACACCTTC
CDR3aa: CASSFSGNGYTF
len: 12
abundance: .
d_gene: .
j_gene: TRBJ1-2
v_gene: TRBV12-3/TRBV12-4

CDR3nt: TGTGCCAGCAGCTTCGTAGGGGGCAATCAGCCCCAGCATTTT
CDR3aa: CASSFVGGNQPQHF
len: 14
abundance: once
d_gene: .
j_gene: TRBJ1-5
v_gene: TRBV5-6

CDR3nt: TGTGCCAGCAGCTTAGAGGCGGGGGGGTCTACAGATACGCAGTATTTT
CDR3aa: CASSLEAGGSTDTQYF
len: 16
abundance: once
d_gene: TRBD2
j_gene: TRBJ2-3
v_gene: TRBV11-2

CDR3nt: TGTGCCAGCAGTTTATCGGACAGGGGAGGGGATGGCTACACCTTC
CDR3aa: CASSLSDRGGDGYTF
len: 15
abundance: .
d_gene: TRBD1
j_gene: TRBJ1-2
v_gene: TRBV27

CDR3nt: TGTGCCAGCAGTAGCGGAACAGGGGGCTACACTGAAGCTTTCTTT
CDR3aa: CASSSGTGGYTEAFF
len: 15
abundance: .
d_gene: TRBD1
j_gene: TRBJ1-1
v_gene: TRBV2

CDR3nt: TGTGCCAGCAGCTTGAAGGGGTTGGCCTATGGCTACACCTTC
CDR3aa: CASSLKGLAYGYTF
len: 14
abundance: .
d_gene: .
j_gene: TRBJ1-2
v_gene: TRBV11-2

CDR3nt: TGTGCCAGCAGTTTGGGACAAATAGACGAGCAGTACTTC
CDR3aa: CASSLGQIDEQYF
len: 13
abundance: once
d_gene: .
j_gene: TRBJ2-7
v_gene: TRBV28

CDR3nt: TGTGCCATAAGGGACCGCGACACCGGGGAGCTGTTTTTT
CDR3aa: CAIRDRDTGELFF
len: 13
abundance: .
d_gene: .
j_gene: TRBJ2-2
v_gene: TRBV28

CDR3nt: TGTGCCAGCAGCGTAGGGTATGGCTACACCTTC
CDR3aa: CASSVGYGYTF
len: 11
abundance: .
d_gene: .
j_gene: TRBJ1-2
v_gene: TRBV9

CDR3nt: TGCGCCAGCAGCCCGGACAGGGACTATGGCTACACCTTC
CDR3aa: CASSPDRDYGYTF
len: 13
abundance: .
d_gene: TRBD1
j_gene: TRBJ1-2
v_gene: TRBV5-1

CDR3nt: TGTGCCAGCAACATCGGGGAGCTGTTTTTT
CDR3aa: CASNIGELFF
len: 10
abundance: .
d_gene: .
j_gene: TRBJ2-2
v_gene: TRBV21-1

CDR3nt: TGCAGTGACCTGGGGGCCCGTGAAGCTTTCTTT
CDR3aa: CSDLGAREAFF
len: 11
abundance: few
d_gene: .
j_gene: TRBJ1-1
v_gene: TRBV20-1

CDR3nt: TGTGCCAGCAGCCCACAAGCAGATACGCAGTATTTT
CDR3aa: CASSPQADTQYF
len: 12
abundance: once
d_gene: .
j_gene: TRBJ2-3
v_gene: TRBV11-2

CDR3nt: TGTGCCAGCAGTTACTCGGTCCAGGACGATGGCTACACCTTC
CDR3aa: CASSYSVQDDGYTF
len: 14
abundance: .
d_gene: .
j_gene: TRBJ1-2
v_gene: TRBV6-5

CDR3nt: TGTGCCAGCAATCTTATAGGGGGTAATGAAAAACTGTTTTTT
CDR3aa: CASNLIGGNEKLFF
len: 14
abundance: .
d_gene: .
j_gene: TRBJ1-4
v_gene: TRBV2

CDR3nt: TGCAGCGTCGCTGGGGGGCAAAGAGAGACCCAGTACTTC
CDR3aa: CSVAGGQRETQYF
len: 13
abundance: .
d_gene: .
j_gene: TRBJ2-5
v_gene: TRBV29-1

CDR3nt: TGTGCCAGCAGCGTAGCATCAGGTTCCTATGGCTACACCTTC
CDR3aa: CASSVASGSYGYTF
len: 14
abundance: .
d_gene: .
j_gene: TRBJ1-2
v_gene: TRBV9

CDR3nt: TGTGCCATCAGAGGACAGGGTGGATCACCCCTCCACTTT
CDR3aa: CAIRGQGGSPLHF
len: 13
abundance: .
d_gene: TRBD1
j_gene: TRBJ1-6
v_gene: TRBV10-3

CDR3nt: TGTGCCAGCAGTCGAAGTCCGACAGTTGAAGCTTTCTTT
CDR3aa: CASSRSPTVEAFF
len: 13
abundance: .
d_gene: .
j_gene: TRBJ1-1
v_gene: TRBV11-3

CDR3nt: TGTGCCAGCAATAAATTCCGGGACAGGGGCGGAGGCACAGATACGCAGTATTTT
CDR3aa: CASNKFRDRGGGTDTQYF
len: 18
abundance: .
d_gene: TRBD1
j_gene: TRBJ2-3
v_gene: TRBV5-4

CDR3nt: TGTGCCAGCAGTTTCCCCCGGGGAGACAGCTCCTATAATTCACCCCTCCACTTT
CDR3aa: CASSFPRGDSSYNSPLHF
len: 18
abundance: .
d_gene: .
j_gene: TRBJ1-6
v_gene: TRBV28

CDR3nt: TGTGCCACTATATCCCAGGGGTGGGAAAAACTGTTTTTT
CDR3aa: CATISQGWEKLFF
len: 13
abundance: .
d_gene: .
j_gene: TRBJ1-4
v_gene: TRBV28

CDR3nt: TGTGCCAGCAGTTACTCGGGGGCGGGAACCGGGGAGCTGTTTTTT
CDR3aa: CASSYSGAGTGELFF
len: 15
abundance: .
d_gene: .
j_gene: TRBJ2-2
v_gene: TRBV6-6

CDR3nt: TGTGCCAGCAGTTGGTCCGGGACAGGGGAATCCTACGAGCAGTACTTC
CDR3aa: CASSWSGTGESYEQYF
len: 16
abundance: .
d_gene: TRBD1
j_gene: TRBJ2-7
v_gene: TRBV6-5

CDR3nt: TGTGCCAGCACCGGGACAGGGGGCGACAATGAGCAGTTCTTC
CDR3aa: CASTGTGGDNEQFF
len: 14
abundance: .
d_gene: TRBD1
j_gene: TRBJ2-1
v_gene: TRBV9

CDR3nt: TGTGCCAGCAGCGTCCAGCAGAGTTCACCCCTCCACTTT
CDR3aa: CASSVQQSSPLHF
len: 13
abundance: few
d_gene: .
j_gene: TRBJ1-6
v_gene: TRBV11-2

CDR3nt: TGCGCCAGCAGCCAACAAATTGATAGCAATCAGCCCCAGCATTTT
CDR3aa: CASSQQIDSNQPQHF
len: 15
abundance: .
d_gene: .
j_gene: TRBJ1-5
v_gene: TRBV4-1

CDR3nt: TGTGCCTGGAGTGTGCGGGGCGAGCAGTTCTTC
CDR3aa: CAWSVRGEQFF
len: 11
abundance: once
d_gene: .
j_gene: TRBJ2-1
v_gene: TRBV30

CDR3nt: TGTGCCAGCACTTGGGGCCCTAGCAATCAGCCCCAGCATTTT
CDR3aa: CASTWGPSNQPQHF
len: 14
abundance: .
d_gene: .
j_gene: TRBJ1-5
v_gene: TRBV2

CDR3nt: TGTGCCAGCAGCGTAGGGCTAGCGGAATTGTACGAGCAGTACTTC
CDR3aa: CASSVGLAELYEQYF
len: 15
abundance: .
d_gene: TRBD2
j_gene: TRBJ2-7
v_gene: TRBV9

CDR3nt: TGTGCCAGCAGGTCGGGGCCGAACACCGGGGAGCTGTTTTTT
CDR3aa: CASRSGPNTGELFF
len: 14
abundance: .
d_gene: .
j_gene: TRBJ2-2
v_gene: TRBV7-3

CDR3nt: TGTGCCAGCAGTCCGGGACTAGGGGTCCAAGAGACCCAGTACTTC
CDR3aa: CASSPGLGVQETQYF
len: 15
abundance: .
d_gene: TRBD2
j_gene: TRBJ2-5
v_gene: TRBV27

CDR3nt: TGTGCCAGCAGCTTACTTTTTGTGGCAGATACCGGGGAGCTGTTTTTT
CDR3aa: CASSLLFVADTGELFF
len: 16
abundance: .
d_gene: .
j_gene: TRBJ2-2
v_gene: TRBV7-6